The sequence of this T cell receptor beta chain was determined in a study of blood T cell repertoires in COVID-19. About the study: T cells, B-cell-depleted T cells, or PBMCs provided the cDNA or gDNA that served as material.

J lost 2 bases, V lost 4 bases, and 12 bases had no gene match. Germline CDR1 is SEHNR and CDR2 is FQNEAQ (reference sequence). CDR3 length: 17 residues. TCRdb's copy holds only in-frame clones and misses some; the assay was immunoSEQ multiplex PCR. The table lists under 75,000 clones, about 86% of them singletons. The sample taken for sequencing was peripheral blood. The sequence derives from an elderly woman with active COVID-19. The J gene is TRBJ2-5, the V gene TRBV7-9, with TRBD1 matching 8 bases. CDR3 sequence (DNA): TGTGCCAGCAGCTCGACCTTCAGGGGGCTAAAACAAGAGACCCAGTACTTC. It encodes CASSSTFRGLKQETQYF. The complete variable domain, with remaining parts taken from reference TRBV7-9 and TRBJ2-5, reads DTGVSQNPRHKITKRGQNVTFRCDPISEHNRLYWYRQTLGQGPEFLTYFQNEAQLEKSRLLSDRFSAERPKGSFSTLEIQRTEQGDSAMYLCASSSTFRGLKQETQYFGPGTRLLVL.